One and the same sample provided the 20 T cell receptor beta chains below, sequenced in a study of blood T cell repertoires in COVID-19. The data were produced by immunoSEQ multiplex PCR, yet TCRdb's version contains in-frame clones alone and is incomplete. This table holds approximately 130,000 clones, roughly four fifths found once. Sequenced material: PBMCs or T cells enriched from blood (not recorded which). Every receptor here comes from a man aged 30-40 years who had recovered from COVID-19.

The chain uses TRBV5-1 and TRBJ2-7, with 12 bases matching TRBD2. Germline V lookup: CDR1 SGHRS, CDR2 YFSETQ. CDR3 size: 15 residues. V shed 1 base and J 3 bases; nucleotides not matched to a gene: 2. The CDR3 DNA is TGCGCCAGCAGCTTGCGACTAGCGGGGGACTACGAGCAGTACGTC. Its protein is CASSLRLAGDYEQYV.

V and J are TRBV6-1 and TRBJ1-5; possible D gene TRBD1, 5 bases. This CDR3 is 15 amino acids long. Germline CDR1 is MNHNS and CDR2 is SASEGT. Trimming took off 0 bases at V and 5 bases at J, with 11 bases between the two ends. The DNA of the CDR3 is TGTGCCAGCAGTGAAGCGCTTCAGGGATATCAGCCCCAGCATTTT. This sequence encodes CASSEALQGYQPQHF.

This chain joins TRBV30 and TRBJ2-7; D is perhaps TRBD2 (6 bases). The CDR3 contains 14 residues. Germline-derived CDR1 and CDR2 are GTSNPN and SVGIG (reference sequence). Deletions cut 1 base from V and 3 bases from J, with 13 bases between. As DNA, the CDR3 is TGTGCCTGGAGTGGCCTGGGGACTCTCTACGAGCAGTACTTC. Its translation: CAWSGLGTLYEQYF.

V is TRBV2 and J is TRBJ1-5; unclear D gene. Per germline, CDR1 SNHLY and CDR2 FYNNEI. The germline V and J ends were trimmed by 5 bases and 9 bases, with 17 bases remaining between them. This CDR3 spans 14 amino acids. CDR3 amino acids: CASSPVSPVGPQHF. The CDR3 DNA sequence: TGTGCCAGCAGTCCCGTGTCTCCGGTTGGGCCCCAGCATTTT.

The rearrangement joins TRBV5-1 to TRBJ2-7; the match to TRBD1 covers 7 bases. The CDR3 runs to 14 residues. Trimming took 2 bases from V and 5 from J; bases not matched to a gene: 7. Germline loops: CDR1 SGHRS, CDR2 YFSETQ. This CDR3 is CASSLGGSQNEQYF. The CDR3 DNA reads as TGCGCCAGCAGCTTAGGGGGCTCTCAGAACGAGCAGTACTTC.

This chain links TRBV12-3 or TRBV12-4 with TRBJ1-3; D may be TRBD1 (5 bases). Trimming took 4 bases from V and 2 from J, leaving 6 bases between them. The CDR3 consists of 13 residues. CDR3 coding DNA: TGTGCCAGCAGTTCGACAGCTGGAAACACCATATATTTT. Translating it yields CASSSTAGNTIYF.

V gene TRBV7-8 combines with J gene TRBJ1-2; 8 nucleotides match TRBD1. J lost 4 bases, V lost 0 bases, and 7 bases had no gene match. There are 16 residues in the CDR3. CDR1 and CDR2 from the germline V gene are SGHVS and FQNEAQ. The CDR3 sequence is CASSLAETGAGYGYTF. The CDR3 DNA sequence: TGTGCCAGCAGCTTAGCGGAGACAGGGGCGGGCTATGGCTACACCTTC.

V and J are TRBV6-5 and TRBJ1-2, with D perhaps TRBD1 (5 bases). V lost 4 bases, J lost 7 bases, and 13 bases lay in between. The CDR3 runs 13 residues. Germline V gene data show CDR1 as MNHEY and CDR2 as SVGAGI. The CDR3 loop is CASSSTGVGGYTF. In DNA form, the CDR3 reads TGTGCCAGCAGTTCAACAGGAGTTGGTGGCTACACCTTC.

The rearrangement joins TRBV10-1 to TRBJ1-1, with TRBD1 matching over 8 bases. Germline lookup yields CDR1 WNHNN and CDR2 SYGVQD (reference sequence). V shed 3 bases, J shed 4 bases, and the junction held 7 bases outside the gene matches. The CDR3 spans 15 residues. The CDR3 DNA is TGCGCCAGCAGTGACCGGACAGGGAGTATCACTGAAGCTTTCTTT. It translates to CASSDRTGSITEAFF.

CDR3 residues: CASSSLFTDTQYF. CDR3 sequence (DNA): TGTGCCAGCAGCTCCCTCTTCACAGATACGCAGTATTTT. This chain connects TRBV4-2 to TRBJ2-3, with D hard to call. The V end was cut by 5 bases, the J end by 2 bases, with 8 bases between. The germline gives CDR1 LGHNA, CDR2 YNFKEQ. This CDR3 region has 13 residues.

The rearrangement joins TRBV2 to TRBJ2-5; weak D call: TRBD1 (6 bases). V was pared by 2 bases and J by 5 bases, with 12 bases between. This CDR3 is 14 amino acids long. The V gene's germline CDR1 is SNHLY and CDR2 FYNNEI. In nucleotides, the CDR3 is TGTGCCAGCAGTGAATTCCCAGGGGCGGAGACCCAGTACTTC. It yields the protein CASSEFPGAETQYF. Complete variable domain (other parts from reference TRBV2 and TRBJ2-5): EPEVTQTPSHQVTQMGQEVILRCVPISNHLYFYWYRQILGQKVEFLVSFYNNEISEKSEIFDDQFSVERPDGSNFTLKIRSTKLEDSAMYFCASSEFPGAETQYFGPGTRLLVL.

This clone has just a few counts. V gene TRBV3-1 (or the pseudogene TRBV3-2) combines with J gene TRBJ1-6, with D unresolved. Trimming left V 0 bases short and J 8 bases short, with 8 bases between. CDR3 length equals 14 residues. Per the germline V gene, CDR1 is LGHDT and CDR2 is YNNKEL (reference sequence). This chain's CDR3 is CASSQDPSDSPLHF. The CDR3 region has the DNA TGTGCCAGCAGCCAAGATCCAAGCGATTCACCCCTCCACTTT.

This chain links TRBV11-2 with TRBJ2-7; 7 nucleotides line up with TRBD2. V was clipped by 5 bases and J by 0 bases; unmatched bases: 10. Germline V lookup: CDR1 SGHAT, CDR2 FQNNGV. The CDR3 runs 16 residues. The CDR3, as DNA: TGTGCCAGCAGCCCGGCTCTGCGGGGGAGCTCCTACGAGCAGTACGTC. Translating it yields CASSPALRGSSYEQYV.

The chain has TRBV6-1 and TRBJ2-1; 10 nucleotides match TRBD2. Unmatched junction bases numbered 3, after V lost 1 base and J lost 6 bases. The CDR3 is 15 amino acids. CDR1 and CDR2 from the germline V gene are MNHNS and SASEGT. Here the CDR3 reads CASSEEAGGPNEQFF. CDR3 bases: TGTGCCAGCAGTGAAGAAGCGGGAGGGCCCAATGAGCAGTTCTTC.

The gene calls are TRBV29-1 and TRBJ1-2; TRBD1 matches at 7 bases. CDR1 is SQVTM and CDR2 is ANQGSEA in the germline V gene. The CDR3 runs to 14 residues. Trimming cost V 1 base and J 5 bases; bases outside gene matches: 7. CDR3 in DNA: TGCAGCGTTGAAGGGGGACAGAAGTTTTATGGCTACACCTTC. It encodes CSVEGGQKFYGYTF.

This clone was counted ten times or more. The chain links TRBV3-1 (or the pseudogene TRBV3-2) to TRBJ2-7; tentative D call: TRBD1 (6 bases). V lost 4 bases to trimming and J lost 4 bases, with 17 bases between them. CDR3 length: 15 residues. Germline V gene sequence: CDR1 LGHDT, CDR2 YNNKEL (reference sequence). The CDR3 DNA reads as TGTGCCAGCAGCCCCATCACAGGGATAGAGTACGAGCAGTACGTC. Protein product: CASSPITGIEYEQYV.

V and J are TRBV11-2 and TRBJ1-4; D remains unclear. CDR3 size: 14 residues. Trimming left V 1 base short and J 4 bases short, with 7 bases between. Germline V gene lookup returns CDR1 SGHAT and CDR2 FQNNGV. The CDR3 protein is CASSLGHLNEKLFF. The CDR3 bases are TGTGCCAGCAGCTTAGGACATCTTAATGAAAAACTGTTTTTT. Combining the CDR3 with reference TRBV11-2 and TRBJ1-4 gives the whole variable domain EAGVAQSPRYKIIEKRQSVAFWCNPISGHATLYWYQQILGQGPKLLIQFQNNGVVDDSQLPKDRFSAERLKGVDSTLKIQPAKLEDSAVYLCASSLGHLNEKLFFGSGTQLSVL.

The chain employs TRBV7-9 and TRBJ1-4; weak D call: TRBD1 (6 bases). Germline V gene data show CDR1 as SEHNR and CDR2 as FQNEAQ (reference sequence). There are 14 residues in the CDR3. V dropped 1 base and J dropped 3 bases, with 6 bases sitting between them. The CDR3 here is CASSLGTANEKLFF. The CDR3 DNA follows: TGTGCCAGCAGCTTAGGGACAGCTAATGAAAAACTGTTTTTT.

The chain recombines TRBV11-2 with TRBJ2-5, with 14 bases lining up with TRBD2. This CDR3 contains 18 residues. The V segment lost 10 bases and the J segment 5 bases; nucleotides outside the gene matches: 18. Germline CDR1 reads SGHAT; CDR2 reads FQNNGV. CDR3 sequence: CATATGHGLAGGGETQYF. The DNA of the CDR3 is TGTGCCACCGCGACAGGGCACGGACTAGCGGGGGGTGGTGAGACCCAGTACTTC.

The genes are TRBV5-1 and TRBJ2-3; D not certain. Germline V CDR1 and CDR2: SGHRS, YFSETQ. The V end was cut by 0 bases, the J end by 2 bases, with 7 bases between. The CDR3 is made up of 14 amino acids. CDR3 loop: CASSLAIYTDTQYF. In nucleotides, the CDR3 is TGCGCCAGCAGCTTGGCTATCTACACAGATACGCAGTATTTT.